One and the same sample provided the 28 T cell receptor beta chains below, sequenced in a study of T cell repertoires in cytomegalovirus infection. Their specific antigens are unknown. Via MiXCR, TCRdb re-called the reads, giving one row per CDR3 protein. Here the sample spans some 57,000 distinct CDR3 sequences, 33% being singletons. Sequenced input: PBMCs, sequenced either directly or after in vitro stimulation (not recorded which). The receptors stem from a human donor in good health (CMV status not recorded). Some clones in this sample may be carry-over from other donors' samples.

The CDR3 protein is CASSMGRGLSTDTQYF. CDR3 DNA: TGTGCCAGTAGTATGGGGAGGGGACTTTCGACAGATACGCAGTATTTT. The chain recombines TRBV19 with TRBJ2-3; 7 bases are shared with TRBD2. Looked up from germline, CDR1 is LNHDA and CDR2 is SQIVND (reference sequence). The CDR3 sequence is 16 residues long. The V gene end was trimmed by 3 bases and the J gene end by 3 bases; junction bases not matched to a gene: 9.

This chain links TRBV7-6 with TRBJ2-5, with D perhaps matching TRBD2 (6 bases). The V gene's germline CDR1 is SGHVS and CDR2 FNYEAQ. The CDR3 has 13 amino acids. The V end lost 5 bases, the J end lost 5 bases, and 12 bases lay between the germline ends. DNA of the CDR3: TGTGCCAGCAGCACGGCTGGGGGGGAGACCCAGTACTTC. This sequence encodes CASSTAGGETQYF.

This clonotype was seen many times. The chain links TRBV7-9 to TRBJ1-1; the D is unclear. The V and J ends lost 4 bases and 4 bases respectively, with 4 bases between them. The CDR3 consists of 11 residues. Germline CDR1 and CDR2: SEHNR and FQNEAQ (reference sequence). The CDR3 DNA sequence: TGTGCCAGCAGCTCGCGCACTGAAGCTTTCTTT. Its protein product is CASSSRTEAFF.

This clonotype was detected only a few times. J is TRBJ2-3 and V is TRBV12-3 or TRBV12-4, with D uncertain. The CDR3 contains 11 residues. V was cut by 5 bases and J by 5 bases, with 5 bases left in between. CDR3 in DNA: TGTGCCAGCAGTCCTGGAGATACGCAGTATTTT. Translation gives CASSPGDTQYF.

This clonotype was counted many times. V is TRBV7-2 and J is TRBJ2-5; 8 bases line up with TRBD1. The germline gives CDR1 SGHTA, CDR2 FQGNSA. Trimming cost V 4 bases and J 7 bases; bases outside gene matches: 14. The CDR3 loop spans 16 amino acids. This CDR3 reads CASSSDWTGSFGTQYF. In DNA, the CDR3 is TGTGCCAGCAGCTCCGACTGGACAGGGAGCTTTGGGACCCAGTACTTC.

Details on this clonotype: A read error may explain this, as a much larger clone is one base away. The chain combines TRBV7-2 with TRBJ2-1; D remains ambiguous. The CDR3 totals 14 residues. V shed 2 bases and J shed 2 bases, with 7 bases lying between them. Germline values: CDR1 SGHTA, CDR2 FQGNSA. CDR3 coding DNA: TGTGCCAGCAGCTTAATCGCGGCCTACAATGAGCAGTTCTTC. Its protein is CASSLIAAYNEQFF.

V is TRBV4-3 and J is TRBJ2-1; D is undetermined. This CDR3 comprises 13 residues. Trimming stripped 3 bases from V and 2 bases from J, with 5 bases between. CDR1 and CDR2 from the germline V gene are LGHNA and YSLEER. CDR3 sequence reads: CASSHYTYNEQFF. CDR3 nucleotides: TGCGCCAGCAGCCATTACACCTACAATGAGCAGTTCTTC.

This clonotype was counted once. The genes are TRBV29-1 and TRBJ2-3; a possible D gene is TRBD2 (6 bases). The germline V gene encodes CDR1 SQVTM and CDR2 ANQGSEA. The CDR3 runs 13 residues. Trimming shortened V by 6 bases and J by 6 bases, and 16 bases separated the two germline ends. The CDR3 region has the DNA TGCAGCGTCGAGAGAGGAGGGGCCGATACGCAGTATTTT. Protein product: CSVERGGADTQYF.

The count of this clonotype is one. A much larger clonotype is one base distant, so this may be a read error. This is likely a read error, given that the CDR3 carries no conserved phenylalanine or tryptophan at its end. The DNA of the CDR3 is TGTGCCAGCAGCGCTCACCTTGGGGGGCCCAGCTACGAGCAGTACTTG. Protein: CASSAHLGGPSYEQYL. The chain links TRBV7-6 to TRBJ2-7; either TRBD1 or TRBD2 may supply D (6 bases each). The CDR3 length is 16 residues. V was pared by 5 bases and J by 3 bases, with 20 bases between. CDR1 and CDR2 (germline): SGHVS, FNYEAQ.

The sample holds a few counts of this clonotype. This chain joins TRBV7-6 and TRBJ1-4; D gene ambiguous. Germline values: CDR1 SGHVS, CDR2 FNYEAQ. Between the trimmed V and J ends, which lost 1 base and 4 bases, there was a span of 13 bases. There are 16 residues in the CDR3. CDR3 amino acids: CASSLGGKQFNEKLFF. In nucleotides, the CDR3 is TGTGCCAGCAGCTTAGGGGGAAAACAGTTTAATGAAAAACTGTTTTTT.

V gene TRBV12-5 combines with J gene TRBJ2-5; D unresolved. V was cut by 5 bases and J by 3 bases, with 10 bases left in between. CDR3 length: 13 amino acids. Germline V gives CDR1 LGHNT, CDR2 FRNRAP. The CDR3 loop reads CASGAGVEETQYF. DNA of the CDR3: TGTGCTAGTGGTGCCGGAGTAGAAGAGACCCAGTACTTC. The full variable domain, in which reference TRBV12-5 and TRBJ2-5 provide the parts outside the CDR3, is DARVTQTPRHKVTEMGQEVTMRCQPILGHNTVFWYRQTMMQGLELLAYFRNRAPLDDSGMPKDRFSAEMPDATLATLKIQPSEPRDSAVYFCASGAGVEETQYFGPGTRLLVL.

This clonotype has a handful of counts. A junction boundary mismatches the germline segment, possibly from a read error. In DNA form, the CDR3 reads TGTGCCAGCAGCCAAGATGTGGGACAGGGGGGAGGTGAGCAGTTCTTC. This encodes CASSQDVGQGGGEQFF. The chain combines TRBV4-1 with TRBJ2-1; TRBD1 matches 11 bases. CDR3 size: 16 residues. Germline V gene data show CDR1 as MGHRA and CDR2 as YSYEKL.

This clonotype was seen many times. Compared with germline, one end of the junction differs, possibly owing to a read error. The chain recombines TRBV7-9 with TRBJ2-7, with D hard to call. Germline V CDR1 and CDR2: SEHNR, FQNEAQ (reference sequence). The CDR3 is 12 residues long. The CDR3 here is CASSLGTYEQYF. CDR3 coding DNA: TGTGCCAGCAGTTTAGGCACATACGAGCAGTACTTC. Using reference TRBV7-9 and TRBJ2-7 for the parts outside the CDR3, the full variable domain is DTGVSQNPRHKITKRGQNVTFRCDPISEHNRLYWYRQTLGQGPEFLTYFQNEAQLEKSRLLSDRFSAERPKGSFSTLEIQRTEQGDSAMYLCASSLGTYEQYFGPGTRLTVT.

This clonotype has a handful of counts. The chain is built from TRBV28 and TRBJ2-3; 9 positions match TRBD1. This CDR3 is built from 23 residues. In germline, CDR1 is MDHEN, CDR2 SYDVKM. The junction had 29 bases not matched to a gene; V was cut back by 7 bases and J by 0 bases. The CDR3 protein is CASMWGQGLFFSPTDTSTDTQYF. CDR3 bases: TGTGCCAGCATGTGGGGACAGGGATTATTTTTCTCCCCCACTGACACTAGCACAGATACGCAGTATTTT.

This clonotype was counted a single time. V usage is TRBV5-1 and J usage is TRBJ2-7; no clear D. The germline V gene has CDR1 SGHRS and CDR2 YFSETQ. Trimming pared 4 bases from V and 2 bases from J, leaving 19 bases between. The CDR3 sequence is 16 residues long. CDR3 sequence (DNA): TGCGCCAGCAGCGTGGGTCGTAGCTCATTTGCCTACGAGCAGTACTTC. The encoded protein is CASSVGRSSFAYEQYF.

J is TRBJ2-7 and V is TRBV11-2; tentatively, D is TRBD2 (6 bases). The CDR3 extends over 13 amino acids. Germline V lookup: CDR1 SGHAT, CDR2 FQNNGV. The ends were cut back, 5 bases at V and 3 bases at J, with 11 bases in the middle. The CDR3 reads CASSRLEGYEQYF. CDR3 in DNA: TGTGCCAGCAGCCGGCTGGAGGGCTACGAGCAGTACTTC.

In its sample, this clonotype was seen a few times. The chain joins TRBV7-2 to TRBJ2-7; weak D call: TRBD2 (6 bases). Germline CDR1 and CDR2: SGHTA and FQGNSA. This CDR3 spans 16 amino acids. V lost 0 bases, J lost 5 bases, and 17 bases lay in between. This CDR3 reads CASSLAHPGVGDEQYF. DNA for the CDR3: TGTGCCAGCAGCTTAGCGCACCCGGGGGTGGGTGACGAGCAGTACTTC. Full variable domain (remainder filled in from reference TRBV7-2 and TRBJ2-7): GAGVSQSPSNKVTEKGKDVELRCDPISGHTALYWYRQSLGQGLEFLIYFQGNSAPDKSGLPSDRFSAERTGGSVSTLTIQRTQQEDSAVYLCASSLAHPGVGDEQYFGPGTRLTVT.

This clonotype was seen more than once but under ten times. V usage is TRBV6-2 or TRBV6-3 and J usage is TRBJ1-1; tentative D call: TRBD1 (6 bases). V was shortened by 3 bases and J by 5 bases, with 16 bases between the two germline ends. CDR1 MNHEY and CDR2 SVGEGT come from the germline V gene. The CDR3 runs to 15 residues. The CDR3, as DNA: TGTGCCAGCAGTTATAAAGGGGGGCGAGAGACTGAAGCTTTCTTT. Amino acids: CASSYKGGRETEAFF.

This clonotype was seen more than once but under ten times. The rearrangement joins TRBV11-2 to TRBJ2-1, with TRBD1 identical over 8 bases. This CDR3 has 17 residues. The J segment lost 0 bases and the V segment lost 3 bases, leaving 7 bases of the junction unmatched. Germline assignment: CDR1 SGHAT and CDR2 FQNNGV. The CDR3 nucleotides are TGTGCCAGCAGCTTTGACAGGGGCCGAGTCTCCTACAATGAGCAGTTCTTC. Translating gives CASSFDRGRVSYNEQFF.

V and J are TRBV7-2 and TRBJ2-7, with no clear D. Germline V gene data show CDR1 as SGHTA and CDR2 as FQGNSA. The CDR3 length is 14 residues. Deletions cut 4 bases from V and 2 bases from J, with 12 bases between. DNA for the CDR3: TGTGCCAGCAGCTCTGACTTAGCCCCCTACGAGCAGTACTTC. It translates to CASSSDLAPYEQYF.

There are a few counts of this clonotype. The DNA of the CDR3 is TGTGCCAGTCGGGGCAGGGGGACAGATACGCAGTATTTT. This gives the protein CASRGRGTDTQYF. The rearrangement uses TRBV19 and TRBJ2-3, with 7 positions matching TRBD1. Germline lookup yields CDR1 LNHDA and CDR2 SQIVND (reference sequence). V dropped 8 bases and J dropped 3; count of bases not matched to a gene: 5. The CDR3 length is 13 residues. Based on the CDR3 plus reference TRBV19 and TRBJ2-3, the full variable domain is DGGITQSPKYLFRKEGQNVTLSCEQNLNHDAMYWYRQDPGQGLRLIYYSQIVNDFQKGDIAEGYSVSREKKESFPLTVTSAQKNPTAFYLCASRGRGTDTQYFGPGTRLTVL.

The rearrangement links TRBV12-3 or TRBV12-4 to TRBJ2-7, with TRBD1 as a possible D gene (6 bases). The CDR3 spans 14 residues. V lost 4 bases, J lost 2 bases, and 12 bases lay in between. CDR3 loop: CASSSGEGPYEQYF. For the CDR3, the DNA is TGTGCCAGCAGTTCAGGGGAAGGGCCCTACGAGCAGTACTTC.

This clonotype was detected many times. This sequence joins TRBV7-9 and TRBJ2-1; 7 bases align to TRBD2. The V gene's germline CDR1 is SEHNR and CDR2 FQNEAQ (reference sequence). The junction had 7 bases not matched to a gene; V was cut back by 3 bases and J by 8 bases. CDR3 size: 14 residues. CDR3 residues: CASSLGEGPDEQFF. CDR3 DNA sequence: TGTGCCAGCAGCTTGGGGGAGGGCCCCGATGAGCAGTTCTTC.

This rearrangement joins TRBV4-1 to TRBJ2-1; weak D call: TRBD2 (5 bases). Germline V gives CDR1 MGHRA, CDR2 YSYEKL. V gave up 3 bases and J gave up 8 bases, with 11 bases separating them. The CDR3 covers 13 residues. This CDR3 is CASSQDLADEQFF. CDR3 coding DNA: TGCGCCAGCAGCCAGGATCTAGCCGATGAGCAGTTCTTC.

In this sample, this clonotype turned up a few times. CDR3 protein: CASSSGGYGYTF. The DNA for the CDR3 is TGTGCCAGCAGCTCCGGCGGGTATGGCTACACCTTC. The V call is TRBV7-9, the J call TRBJ1-2; D gene ambiguous. CDR3 size: 12 residues. V was trimmed by 4 bases and J by 5 bases, leaving 8 bases between them. The germline CDR1 and CDR2 sequences are SEHNR and FQNEAQ (reference sequence).

CDR3 coding DNA: TGTGCCAGCACTCTAACTCGGAGTAGGGGACCACCCCTCCACTTT. This translates into CASTLTRSRGPPLHF. The chain recombines TRBV7-8 with TRBJ1-6, with D perhaps TRBD1 (5 bases). With 7 bases removed from V and 11 bases from J, the gap between germline ends came to 21 bases. Looked up from germline, CDR1 is SGHVS and CDR2 is FQNEAQ. The CDR3 consists of 15 residues.

The rearrangement uses TRBV6-2 or TRBV6-3 and TRBJ2-2; maybe TRBD2 (5 bases). CDR3 size: 15 residues. The V end was cut by 6 bases, the J end by 6 bases, with 17 bases between. The germline V gene has CDR1 MNHEY and CDR2 SVGEGT. The CDR3 bases are TGTGCCAGCAGACACGAGAGGGTCTACGCCGGGGAGCTGTTTTTT. Translated, it gives CASRHERVYAGELFF.

This clonotype came up a few times. The chain joins TRBV6-5 to TRBJ1-1; D gene unclear. Looked up from germline, CDR1 is MNHEY and CDR2 is SVGAGI. V shed 10 bases and J shed 3 bases, with 9 bases lying between them. The CDR3 runs 11 residues. The CDR3 sequence: CATRRDTEAFF. The CDR3 DNA follows: TGTGCCACCCGACGGGACACTGAAGCTTTCTTT.